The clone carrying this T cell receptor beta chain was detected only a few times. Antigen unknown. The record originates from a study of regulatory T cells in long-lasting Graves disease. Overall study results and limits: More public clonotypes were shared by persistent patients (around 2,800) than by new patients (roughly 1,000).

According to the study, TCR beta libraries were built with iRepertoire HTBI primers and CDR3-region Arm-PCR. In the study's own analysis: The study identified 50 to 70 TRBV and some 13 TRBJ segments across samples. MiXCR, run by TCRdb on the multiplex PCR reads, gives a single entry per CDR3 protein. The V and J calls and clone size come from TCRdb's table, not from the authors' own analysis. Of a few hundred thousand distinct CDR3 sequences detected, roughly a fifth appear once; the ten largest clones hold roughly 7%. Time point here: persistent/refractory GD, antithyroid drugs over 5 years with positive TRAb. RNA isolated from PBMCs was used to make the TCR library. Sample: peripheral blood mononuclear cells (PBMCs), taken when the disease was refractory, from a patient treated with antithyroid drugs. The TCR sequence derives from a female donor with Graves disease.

The chain's CDR3 is CASSPSTGRMFF. The CDR3 DNA follows: TGTGCCAGTAGTCCGTCGACGGGGAGAATGTTTTTT. The rearrangement uses TRBV19 and TRBJ1-4; no definite D call. V was trimmed by 5 bases and J by 15 bases, leaving 16 bases between them. This CDR3 is 12 amino acids long. Germline V CDR1 and CDR2: LNHDA, SQIVND (reference sequence).